This T cell receptor beta chain was recorded in a study of blood T cells in healthy people across ages. Broader study findings: No conclusive comparison of naive versus antigen-experienced cells was possible with unsorted PBMCs.

As regards this clonotype: No antigen is known for it.

Then a second PCR, running roughly 7 to 11 cycles, was carried out with a sample-barcoded 5' primer and a J-beta primer mix. At least 2.5 million CDR3-containing paired-end reads were obtained per sample. TCRdb passed the 5' RACE reads through MiXCR, listing each CDR3 protein once. Altogether under 2,000,000 distinct CDR3 sequences are present, 40% to 55% being singletons, with the ten largest covering 2.1%. This TCR derives from a woman in her thirties or forties in good health. The sequenced sample was blood.

The CDR3 spells CASSSGQPWGDEKLFF. The CDR3 coding sequence is TGTGCCAGCAGCTCCGGACAGCCATGGGGGGATGAAAAACTGTTTTTT. J is TRBJ1-4 and V is TRBV7-9; possible D gene TRBD1, 6 bases. This CDR3 comprises 16 residues. V was pared by 4 bases and J by 6 bases, with 18 bases between. Germline CDR1 SEHNR, CDR2 FQNEAQ (reference sequence).